This entry features one TCR beta chain sequence. Donor samples were obtained from healthy Caucasian individuals from Russia, aged 6 to 90. Drawn from each donor were 9 to 10 milliliters of peripheral blood. Trimming removed 4 bases from V and 6 bases from J; junction bases left unmatched: 6. The CDR3 totals 14 residues. In germline, CDR1 is SEHNR, CDR2 FQNEAQ (reference sequence). This sample was included in a study of blood T cells in healthy people across ages. PCR was performed a second time for roughly 7 to 11 cycles using a sample-barcoded 5' primer and a J-beta primer mix. Each CDR3 protein gets one entry after TCRdb re-called the 5' RACE reads with MiXCR. The table has hundreds of thousands of distinct CDR3 sequences, 21% seen once.

This chain uses TRBV7-9 with TRBJ2-1; 7 nucleotides align to TRBD2. Source material: blood. The source is a man between 65 and 85 years old in good health. CDR3 residues: CASSSLGGINEQFF. Written as DNA, the CDR3 is TGTGCCAGCAGCTCCCTGGGGGGGATCAATGAGCAGTTCTTC.